These 20 T cell receptor beta chains share one sample of origin, sequenced in a study of Ad26.COV2.S vaccination and SARS-CoV-2 variants. Sequencing was performed with immunoSEQ multiplex PCR; in TCRdb, only in-frame clones are kept and a portion is missing. Found here are roughly 350,000 clones, about 88% of them singletons; the top ten hold 6.4%. The treatment: 15 to 20 received Ad26.COV2.S at low or high dose, single or two shots; several received placebo; per-sample allocation not given. All samples were drawn on day 63, counting from the first vaccine or placebo injection. The sample in question was peripheral blood, obtained in a trial of Ad26.COV2.S vaccine versus placebo. These receptors came from a person between 18 and 60 years old who received the Ad26.COV2.S COVID-19 vaccine or a placebo.

V and J are TRBV6-2 or TRBV6-3 and TRBJ2-7, with D perhaps TRBD1 (5 bases). V shed 0 bases and J shed 3 bases, with 12 bases lying between them. The CDR3 has 15 amino acids. CDR1 and CDR2 (germline): MNHEY, SVGEGT. CDR3 in DNA: TGTGCCAGCAGTTACTCGTCATGGGGCGACTACGAGCAGTACTTC. Protein: CASSYSSWGDYEQYF.

In DNA form, the CDR3 reads TGTGCCAGCACATCCCTCGGGAGGGGGTTGTGGACTGAAGCTTTCTTT. This codes for CASTSLGRGLWTEAFF. This sequence joins TRBV28 and TRBJ1-1, with D perhaps TRBD1 (6 bases). Trimming cost V 7 bases and J 5 bases, with 23 bases left between them. Germline CDR1 and CDR2: MDHEN and SYDVKM. The length of the CDR3 is 16 residues. Full variable domain (remainder filled in from reference TRBV28 and TRBJ1-1): DVKVTQSSRYLVKRTGEKVFLECVQDMDHENMFWYRQDPGLGLRLIYFSYDVKMKEKGDIPEGYSVSREKKERFSLILESASTNQTSMYLCASTSLGRGLWTEAFFGQGTRLTVV.

The chain links TRBV27 to TRBJ2-5, with D perhaps matching TRBD1 or TRBD2 (5 bases each). Looked up from germline, CDR1 is MNHEY and CDR2 is SMNVEV (reference sequence). V lost 6 bases and J 4 bases, leaving 15 bases between the germline ends. CDR3 length: 14 residues. The CDR3 DNA is TGTGCCAGCAGACCCAGGGTTCGGGGAGAGACCCAGTACTTC. As protein: CASRPRVRGETQYF.

V and J are TRBV6-4 and TRBJ2-2; 10 nucleotides match TRBD2. Per germline, CDR1 MRHNA and CDR2 SNTAGT. Losses at the gene ends were 4 bases for V and 1 base for J; bases not matched to a gene: 6. The CDR3 spans 17 residues. CDR3 amino acids: CASSVRAGGMNTGELFF. The CDR3 bases are TGTGCCAGCAGTGTGAGAGCGGGAGGGATGAACACCGGGGAGCTGTTTTTT.

This chain links TRBV3-1 (or the pseudogene TRBV3-2) with TRBJ2-3, with a possible D match to TRBD1 (6 bases). This CDR3 is 15 amino acids long. Germline CDR1 reads LGHDT; CDR2 reads YNNKEL (reference sequence). Trimming shortened V by 4 bases and J by 3 bases, and 14 bases separated the two germline ends. The CDR3 DNA sequence: TGTGCCAGCAGCCTTAGGGGGTTGGGTACAGATACGCAGTATTTT. Residues: CASSLRGLGTDTQYF.

The rearrangement uses TRBV9 and TRBJ2-1; no firm D call. The CDR3 runs 13 residues. Germline V gene sequence: CDR1 SGDLS, CDR2 YYNGEE. V was trimmed by 1 base and J by 6 bases, leaving 8 bases between them. The CDR3 loop reads CASSVRVGNEQFF. Here the CDR3 DNA reads TGTGCCAGCAGCGTACGGGTGGGCAATGAGCAGTTCTTC.

This clone was detected many times. In the same sample, other DNA sequences code for this CDR3. The chain links TRBV7-2 to TRBJ1-1, with D tentatively TRBD1 (5 bases). CDR1 is SGHTA, CDR2 FQGNSA, per germline. The CDR3 totals 13 residues. V was trimmed by 1 base and J by 4 bases, leaving 7 bases between them. The CDR3 DNA reads TGTGCCAGCAGCTTAGGAGGGGCCACTGAAGCTTTCTTT. Protein product: CASSLGGATEAFF. The complete variable domain, with remaining parts taken from reference TRBV7-2 and TRBJ1-1, reads GAGVSQSPSNKVTEKGKDVELRCDPISGHTALYWYRQSLGQGLEFLIYFQGNSAPDKSGLPSDRFSAERTGGSVSTLTIQRTQQEDSAVYLCASSLGGATEAFFGQGTRLTVV.

The gene calls are TRBV6-6 and TRBJ2-1; tentatively, D is TRBD2 (5 bases). The V and J ends lost 6 bases and 8 bases respectively, with 14 bases between them. The germline CDR1 and CDR2 sequences are MNHNY and SVGAGI (reference sequence). CDR3 length: 13 amino acids. DNA for the CDR3: TGTGCCAGCAGATGGACTCCCCAGCATGAGCAGTTCTTC. Its protein is CASRWTPQHEQFF.

The gene calls are TRBV2 and TRBJ2-1; the match to TRBD1 covers 8 bases. The CDR3 length is 13 residues. Per the germline V gene, CDR1 is SNHLY and CDR2 is FYNNEI. The J segment lost 9 bases and the V segment lost 7 bases, leaving 8 bases of the junction unmatched. This CDR3 is CASTKDRAGEQFF. CDR3 nucleotide sequence: TGTGCCAGCACTAAGGACAGGGCTGGTGAGCAGTTCTTC.

The chain employs TRBV7-3 and TRBJ2-3; 7 bases match TRBD2. Germline CDR1 and CDR2: SGHTA and FQGTGA. The trim removed 2 bases at V and 2 bases at J, leaving 4 bases unmatched. The CDR3 runs 15 residues. CDR3 nucleotides: TGTGCCAGCAGCTTAGCGGGAGTTGACACAGATACGCAGTATTTT. Amino acid sequence: CASSLAGVDTDTQYF.

The CDR3 DNA sequence: TGTGCCAGCAGTAGGGGCGCCTATGGCTACACCTTC. This translates into CASSRGAYGYTF. The V call is TRBV6-5, the J call TRBJ1-2; the D gene is possibly TRBD1 (5 bases). The germline V gene encodes CDR1 MNHEY and CDR2 SVGAGI. Trimming removed 5 bases at V and 4 bases at J, with 8 bases between. The CDR3 runs to 12 residues.

V and J are TRBV5-1 and TRBJ2-5, with D possibly being TRBD1 (5 bases). Germline loops: CDR1 SGHRS, CDR2 YFSETQ. Trimming took 4 bases from V and 5 from J, leaving 15 bases between them. The CDR3 loop spans 14 amino acids. The CDR3: CASSRTTSQETQYF. CDR3 in DNA: TGCGCCAGCAGCCGGACAACGAGCCAGGAGACCCAGTACTTC.

The CDR3 DNA follows: TGCGCCAGCAGCCTGCCGGCGGGAGCCCCTGGGGAGCAGTTCTTC. Its translation is CASSLPAGAPGEQFF. The rearrangement links TRBV5-1 to TRBJ2-1; 7 bases are shared with TRBD2. CDR1 is SGHRS, CDR2 YFSETQ, per germline. This CDR3 is 15 amino acids long. Trimming cost V 4 bases and J 10 bases; bases outside gene matches: 14.

The J gene is TRBJ1-2, the V gene TRBV7-9; 12 bases match TRBD1. J gave up 7 bases and V 1 base, and 4 bases lay outside the gene matches. In germline, CDR1 is SEHNR, CDR2 FQNEAQ (reference sequence). The CDR3 length is 15 residues. The CDR3 region has the DNA TGTGCCAGCAGCTTAGGGGGACAGGGGGCCGGTGGCTACACCTTC. It translates to CASSLGGQGAGGYTF. The full variable domain, its missing parts supplied by reference TRBV7-9 and TRBJ1-2, is DTGVSQNPRHKITKRGQNVTFRCDPISEHNRLYWYRQTLGQGPEFLTYFQNEAQLEKSRLLSDRFSAERPKGSFSTLEIQRTEQGDSAMYLCASSLGGQGAGGYTFGSGTRLTVV.

The rearrangement joins TRBV7-3 to TRBJ2-5; 10 bases are shared with TRBD2. Trimming took 4 bases from V and 7 from J; bases not matched to a gene: 9. In germline, CDR1 is SGHTA, CDR2 FQGTGA. This CDR3 is built from 15 residues. The CDR3 region has the DNA TGTGCCAGCAGCTCGGACAGCGGGAGGGTGGGGACCCAGTACTTC. Its protein product is CASSSDSGRVGTQYF.

The V call is TRBV27, the J call TRBJ1-4; D ambiguous. Deletions cut 8 bases from V and 2 bases from J, with 15 bases between. Germline CDR1 is MNHEY and CDR2 is SMNVEV (reference sequence). The CDR3 runs 15 residues. CDR3 protein: CASGSGSRTNEKLFF. The CDR3 bases are TGTGCCAGCGGGTCGGGGTCTCGGACTAATGAAAAACTGTTTTTT.

The chain employs TRBV4-2 and TRBJ1-5; 7 nucleotides line up with TRBD1. Germline CDR1 LGHNA, CDR2 YNFKEQ. Losses at the gene ends were 3 bases for V and 5 bases for J; bases not matched to a gene: 4. The CDR3 loop spans 14 amino acids. The CDR3, as DNA: TGTGCCAGCAGCCAGACCCAGGGGGATCAGCCCCAGCATTTT. Translated, it gives CASSQTQGDQPQHF.

The J gene is TRBJ1-2, the V gene TRBV9; 7 bases are a match to TRBD1. Germline V gene data show CDR1 as SGDLS and CDR2 as YYNGEE. The CDR3 totals 14 residues. Trimming removed 9 bases from V and 2 bases from J; junction bases left unmatched: 10. The CDR3 nucleotides are TGTGCCACTTCCCCCGGGACAGAAAACTATGGCTACACCTTC. This codes for CATSPGTENYGYTF.

The chain links TRBV4-1 to TRBJ2-1, with TRBD2 identical over 9 bases. The ends lost 0 bases at V and 0 bases at J; junction bases unmatched: 9. There are 19 residues in the CDR3. Germline lookup yields CDR1 MGHRA and CDR2 YSYEKL. The CDR3 DNA reads as TGCGCCAGCAGCCAAGATCAGCGGGGGGTACTAAGCTCCTACAATGAGCAGTTCTTC. This gives the protein CASSQDQRGVLSSYNEQFF.

The V call is TRBV28, the J call TRBJ2-7; TRBD1 is a possible D gene (6 bases). Germline CDR1 MDHEN, CDR2 SYDVKM. CDR3 size: 14 residues. Trimming stripped 2 bases from V and 2 bases from J, with 10 bases between. CDR3 sequence: CASSLPGVPYEQYF. The CDR3 coding sequence is TGTGCCAGCAGTTTACCAGGGGTCCCCTACGAGCAGTACTTC.